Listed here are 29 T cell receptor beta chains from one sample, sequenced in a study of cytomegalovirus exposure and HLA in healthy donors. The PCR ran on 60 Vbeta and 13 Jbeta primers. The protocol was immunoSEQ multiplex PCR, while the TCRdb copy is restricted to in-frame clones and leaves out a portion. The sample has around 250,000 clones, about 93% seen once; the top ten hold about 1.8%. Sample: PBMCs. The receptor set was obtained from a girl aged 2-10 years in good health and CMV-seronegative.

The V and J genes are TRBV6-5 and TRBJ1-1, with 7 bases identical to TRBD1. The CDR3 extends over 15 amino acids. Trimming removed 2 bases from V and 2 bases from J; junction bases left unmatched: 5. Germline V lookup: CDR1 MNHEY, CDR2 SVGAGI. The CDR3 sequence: CASSYAGQTNTEAFF. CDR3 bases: TGTGCCAGCAGTTACGCGGGACAGACTAACACTGAAGCTTTCTTT.

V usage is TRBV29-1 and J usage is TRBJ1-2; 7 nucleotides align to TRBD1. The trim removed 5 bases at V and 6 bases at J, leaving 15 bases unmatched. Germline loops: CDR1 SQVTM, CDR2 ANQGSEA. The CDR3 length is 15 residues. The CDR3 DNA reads TGCAGCGTTTCCACTCGTCGACAGGGAACGGATGGCTACACCTTC. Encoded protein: CSVSTRRQGTDGYTF.

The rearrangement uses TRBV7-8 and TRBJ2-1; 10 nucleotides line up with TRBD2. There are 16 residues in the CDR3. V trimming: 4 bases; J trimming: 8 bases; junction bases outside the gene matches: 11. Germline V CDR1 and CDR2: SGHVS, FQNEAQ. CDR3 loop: CASSSFEREGGDEQFF. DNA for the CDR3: TGTGCCAGCAGCTCTTTCGAGCGGGAGGGTGGCGATGAGCAGTTCTTC.

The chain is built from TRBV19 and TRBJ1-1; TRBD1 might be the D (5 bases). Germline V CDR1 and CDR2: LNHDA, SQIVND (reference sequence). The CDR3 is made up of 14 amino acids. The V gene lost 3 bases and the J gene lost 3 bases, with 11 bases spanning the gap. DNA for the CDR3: TGTGCCAGTAGTATTTGGGGAGGGGACACTGAAGCTTTCTTT. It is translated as CASSIWGGDTEAFF.

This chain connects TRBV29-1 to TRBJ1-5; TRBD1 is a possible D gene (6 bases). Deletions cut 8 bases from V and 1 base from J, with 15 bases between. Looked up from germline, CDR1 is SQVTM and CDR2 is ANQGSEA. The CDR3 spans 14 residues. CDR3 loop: CSTKTGGSNQPQHF. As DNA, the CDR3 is TGCAGCACCAAGACAGGTGGAAGCAATCAGCCCCAGCATTTT.

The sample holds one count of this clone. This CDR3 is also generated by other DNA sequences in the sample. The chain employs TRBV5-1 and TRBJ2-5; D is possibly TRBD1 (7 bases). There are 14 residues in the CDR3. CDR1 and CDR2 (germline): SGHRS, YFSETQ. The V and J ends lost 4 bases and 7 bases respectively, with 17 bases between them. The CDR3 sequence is CASSTGQDGGTQYF. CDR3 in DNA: TGCGCCAGCAGCACAGGACAGGACGGGGGGACCCAGTACTTC.

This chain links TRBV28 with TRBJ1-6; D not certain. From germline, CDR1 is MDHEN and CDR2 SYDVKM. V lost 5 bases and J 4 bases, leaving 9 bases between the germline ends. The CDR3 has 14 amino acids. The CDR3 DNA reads TGTGCCAGCAGTCCGGGAAGGTATAATTCACCCCTCCACTTT. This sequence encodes CASSPGRYNSPLHF.

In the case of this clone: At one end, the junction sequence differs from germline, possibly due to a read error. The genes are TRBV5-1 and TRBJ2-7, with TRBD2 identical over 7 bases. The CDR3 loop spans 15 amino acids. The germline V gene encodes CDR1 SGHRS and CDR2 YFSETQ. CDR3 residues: CASSLYGGIPYEQCF. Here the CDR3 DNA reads TGCGCCAGCAGCTTGTACGGGGGGATCCCCTACGAGCAGTGCTTC. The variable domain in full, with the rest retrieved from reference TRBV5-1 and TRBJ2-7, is KAGVTQTPRYLIKTRGQQVTLSCSPISGHRSVSWYQQTPGQGLQFLFEYFSETQRNKGNFPGRFSGRQFSNSRSEMNVSTLELGDSALYLCASSLYGGIPYEQCFGPGTRLTVT.

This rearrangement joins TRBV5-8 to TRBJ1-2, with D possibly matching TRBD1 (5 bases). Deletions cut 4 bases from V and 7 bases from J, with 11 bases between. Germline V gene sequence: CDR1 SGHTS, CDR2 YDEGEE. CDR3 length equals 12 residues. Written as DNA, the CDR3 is TGTGCCAGCAGCCTCGGGACTTCTGGCTACACCTTC. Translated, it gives CASSLGTSGYTF.

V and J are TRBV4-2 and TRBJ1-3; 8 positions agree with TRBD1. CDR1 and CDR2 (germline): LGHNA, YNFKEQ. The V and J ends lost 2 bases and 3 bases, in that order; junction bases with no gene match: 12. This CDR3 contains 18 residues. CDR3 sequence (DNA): TGTGCCAGCAGCCAACCCCCAGGCCAGGGGGCCGGTGGAAACACCATATATTTT. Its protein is CASSQPPGQGAGGNTIYF.

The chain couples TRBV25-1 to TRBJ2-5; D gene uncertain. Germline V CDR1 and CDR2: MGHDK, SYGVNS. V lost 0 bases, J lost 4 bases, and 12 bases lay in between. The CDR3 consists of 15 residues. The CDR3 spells CASSEYGQVGETQYF. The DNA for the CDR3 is TGTGCCAGCAGTGAATATGGGCAGGTGGGAGAGACCCAGTACTTC.

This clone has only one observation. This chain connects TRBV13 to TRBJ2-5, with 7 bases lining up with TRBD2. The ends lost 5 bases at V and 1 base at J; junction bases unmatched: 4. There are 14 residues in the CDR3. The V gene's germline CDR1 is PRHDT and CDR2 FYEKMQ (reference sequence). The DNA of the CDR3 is TGTGCCAGCAGCCCGCGACTAGCCCAAGAGACCCAGTACTTC. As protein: CASSPRLAQETQYF.

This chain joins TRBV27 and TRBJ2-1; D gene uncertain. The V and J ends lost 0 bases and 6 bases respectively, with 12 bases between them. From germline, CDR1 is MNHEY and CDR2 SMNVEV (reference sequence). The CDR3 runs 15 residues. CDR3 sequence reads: CASSLSEAYFNEQFF. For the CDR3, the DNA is TGTGCCAGCAGTTTATCCGAAGCATATTTCAATGAGCAGTTCTTC.

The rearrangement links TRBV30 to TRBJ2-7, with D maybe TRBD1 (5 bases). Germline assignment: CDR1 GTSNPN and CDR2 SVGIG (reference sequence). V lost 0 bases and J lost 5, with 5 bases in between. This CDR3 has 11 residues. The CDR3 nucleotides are TGTGCCTGGAGTGTAGGGGACGAGCAGTACTTC. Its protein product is CAWSVGDEQYF.

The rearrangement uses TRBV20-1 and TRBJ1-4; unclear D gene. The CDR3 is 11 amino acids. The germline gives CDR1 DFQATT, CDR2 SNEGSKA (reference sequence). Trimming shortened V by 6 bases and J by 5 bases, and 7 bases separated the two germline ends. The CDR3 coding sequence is TGCAGTGCACCTAACAATGAAAAACTGTTTTTT. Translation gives CSAPNNEKLFF.

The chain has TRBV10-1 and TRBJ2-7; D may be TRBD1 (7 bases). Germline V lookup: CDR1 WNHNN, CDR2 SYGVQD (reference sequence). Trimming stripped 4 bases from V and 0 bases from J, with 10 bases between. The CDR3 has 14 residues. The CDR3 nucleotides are TGCGCCAGCAGTGGGCGGGACAGCTCCTACGAGCAGTACTTC. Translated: CASSGRDSSYEQYF.

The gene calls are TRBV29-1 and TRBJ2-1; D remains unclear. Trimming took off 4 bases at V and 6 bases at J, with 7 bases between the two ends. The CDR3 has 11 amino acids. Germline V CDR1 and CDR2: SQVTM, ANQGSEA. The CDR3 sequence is CSVVQSNEQFF. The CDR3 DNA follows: TGCAGCGTTGTACAGAGCAATGAGCAGTTCTTC.

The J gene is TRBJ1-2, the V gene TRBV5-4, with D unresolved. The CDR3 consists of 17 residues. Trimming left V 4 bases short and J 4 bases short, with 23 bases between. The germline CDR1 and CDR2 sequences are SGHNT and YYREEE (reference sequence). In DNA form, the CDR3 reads TGTGCCAGCAGCCCCCCCCTTGGGCAGGAAAAGTTCTATGGCTACACCTTC. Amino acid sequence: CASSPPLGQEKFYGYTF.

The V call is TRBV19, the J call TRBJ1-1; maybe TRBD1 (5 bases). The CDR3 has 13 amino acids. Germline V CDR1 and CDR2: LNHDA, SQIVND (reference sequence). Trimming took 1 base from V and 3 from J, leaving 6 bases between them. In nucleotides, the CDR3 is TGTGCCAGTAGTATAGGACAGCACACTGAAGCTTTCTTT. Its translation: CASSIGQHTEAFF. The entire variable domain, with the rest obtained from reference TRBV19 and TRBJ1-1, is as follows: DGGITQSPKYLFRKEGQNVTLSCEQNLNHDAMYWYRQDPGQGLRLIYYSQIVNDFQKGDIAEGYSVSREKKESFPLTVTSAQKNPTAFYLCASSIGQHTEAFFGQGTRLTVV.

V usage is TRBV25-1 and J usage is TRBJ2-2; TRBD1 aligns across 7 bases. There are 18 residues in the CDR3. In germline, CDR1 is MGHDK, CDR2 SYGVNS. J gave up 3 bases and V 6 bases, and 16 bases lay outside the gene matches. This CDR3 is CASSPLPHRGLYTGELFF. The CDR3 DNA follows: TGTGCCAGCAGCCCCCTTCCCCACAGGGGCCTATACACCGGGGAGCTGTTTTTT. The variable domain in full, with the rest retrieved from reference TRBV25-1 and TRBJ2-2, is EADIYQTPRYLVIGTGKKITLECSQTMGHDKMYWYQQDPGMELHLIHYSYGVNSTEKGDLSSESTVSRIRTEHFPLTLESARPSHTSQYLCASSPLPHRGLYTGELFFGEGSRLTVL.

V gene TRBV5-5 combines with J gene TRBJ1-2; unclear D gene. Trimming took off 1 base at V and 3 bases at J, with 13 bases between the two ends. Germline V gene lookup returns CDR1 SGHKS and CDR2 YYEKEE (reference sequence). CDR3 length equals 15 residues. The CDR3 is CASSLPLTGYYGYTF. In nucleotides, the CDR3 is TGTGCCAGCAGCTTGCCCCTTACGGGTTACTATGGCTACACCTTC.

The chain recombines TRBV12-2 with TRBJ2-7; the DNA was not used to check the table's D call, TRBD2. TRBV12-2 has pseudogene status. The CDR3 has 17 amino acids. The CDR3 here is CASRLARLREGRNEQYF. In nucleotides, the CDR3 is TGTGCAAGTCGCTTAGCGAGGTTGCGGGAGGGCCGGAACGAGCAGTACTTC.

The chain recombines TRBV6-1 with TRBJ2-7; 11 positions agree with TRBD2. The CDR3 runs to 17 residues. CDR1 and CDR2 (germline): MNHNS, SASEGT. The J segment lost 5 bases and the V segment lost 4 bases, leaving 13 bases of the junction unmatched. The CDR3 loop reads CASSAAKTSGSFNEQYF. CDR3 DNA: TGTGCCAGCAGTGCCGCCAAAACTAGCGGGAGTTTCAACGAGCAGTACTTC.

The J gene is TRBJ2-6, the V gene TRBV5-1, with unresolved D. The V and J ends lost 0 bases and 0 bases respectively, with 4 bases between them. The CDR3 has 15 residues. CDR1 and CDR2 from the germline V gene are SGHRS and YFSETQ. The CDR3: CASSLGSSGANVLTF. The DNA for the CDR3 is TGCGCCAGCAGCTTGGGGAGCTCTGGGGCCAACGTCCTGACTTTC.

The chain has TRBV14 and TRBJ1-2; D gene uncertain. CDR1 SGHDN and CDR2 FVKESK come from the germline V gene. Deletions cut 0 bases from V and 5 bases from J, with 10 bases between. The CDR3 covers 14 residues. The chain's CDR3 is CASSQENSRYGYTF. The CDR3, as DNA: TGTGCCAGCAGCCAAGAAAACAGCCGTTATGGCTACACCTTC.

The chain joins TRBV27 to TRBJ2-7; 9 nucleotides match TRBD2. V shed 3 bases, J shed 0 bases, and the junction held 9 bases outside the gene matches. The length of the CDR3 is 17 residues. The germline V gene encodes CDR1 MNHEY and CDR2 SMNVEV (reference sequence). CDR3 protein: CASSFLPSGRSSYEQYF. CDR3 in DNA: TGTGCCAGCAGTTTCCTACCGAGCGGGAGGAGCTCCTACGAGCAGTACTTC.

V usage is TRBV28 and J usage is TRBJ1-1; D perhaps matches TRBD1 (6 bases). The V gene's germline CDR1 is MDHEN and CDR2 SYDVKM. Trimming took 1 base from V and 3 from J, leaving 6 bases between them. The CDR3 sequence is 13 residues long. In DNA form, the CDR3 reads TGTGCCAGCAGTTTATCAGGGGACACTGAAGCTTTCTTT. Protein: CASSLSGDTEAFF.

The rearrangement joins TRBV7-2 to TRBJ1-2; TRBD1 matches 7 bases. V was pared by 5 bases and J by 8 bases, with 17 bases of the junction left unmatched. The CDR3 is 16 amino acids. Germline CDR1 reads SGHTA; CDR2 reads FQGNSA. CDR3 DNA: TGTGCCAGCAGCCATTGGGACAGCCTCCAGAGTGGGGGCTACACCTTC. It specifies CASSHWDSLQSGGYTF.

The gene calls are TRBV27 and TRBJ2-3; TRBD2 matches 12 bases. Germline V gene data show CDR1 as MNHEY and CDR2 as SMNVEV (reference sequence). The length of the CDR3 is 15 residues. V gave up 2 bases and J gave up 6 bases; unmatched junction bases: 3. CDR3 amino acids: CASSLTGLAGDTQYF. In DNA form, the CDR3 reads TGTGCCAGCAGTTTAACGGGACTAGCGGGCGATACGCAGTATTTT.